Given below is one TCR beta chain in context. The data derive from a study of blood T cell repertoires in COVID-19. Study-level background: PBMCs, B-cell-depleted T cells, or T cells provided the cDNA or gDNA that made up the material.

The repertoire was sequenced with immunoSEQ multiplex PCR; TCRdb's copy has only in-frame clones and lacks some. The sample includes 150,000 to 200,000 clones, more than 75% seen only once; the top ten take over 9%. Germline-derived CDR1 and CDR2 are SGHTS and YDEGEE. V lost 3 bases to trimming and J lost 0 bases; unmatched junction nucleotides: 5. The CDR3 extends over 16 amino acids. While infection was still active, Seattle patients were enrolled and then followed longitudinally. The sequenced sample was peripheral blood. This receptor was identified in a woman aged 70-85 years with COVID-19, enrolled during active disease. This chain links TRBV5-8 with TRBJ2-1; 8 nucleotides align to TRBD1. Written as DNA, the CDR3 is TGTGCCAGCAGCTCGGGGACAGGATACTCCTACAATGAGCAGTTCTTC. This gives the protein CASSSGTGYSYNEQFF.